This T cell receptor beta chain was recorded in a study of T cell changes during pregnancy in multiple sclerosis. The protocol was immunoSEQ multiplex PCR, while the TCRdb copy is restricted to in-frame clones and leaves out a portion. The sample lists roughly 58,000 clones, roughly 90% occurring once. Trimming removed 0 bases at V and 1 base at J, with 10 bases between. The CDR3 is made up of 15 amino acids. Germline assignment: CDR1 SGDLS and CDR2 YYNGEE. The sample in question was CD8+ T cells from peripheral blood mononuclear cells, obtained before pregnancy. This rearrangement joins TRBV9 to TRBJ1-1; no reliable D call. The clonotype comes from a female donor with multiple sclerosis, enrolled in a pregnancy study. This CDR3 is CASSVGRQRNTEAFF. CDR3 DNA: TGTGCCAGCAGCGTAGGGAGGCAGAGGAACACTGAAGCTTTCTTT.